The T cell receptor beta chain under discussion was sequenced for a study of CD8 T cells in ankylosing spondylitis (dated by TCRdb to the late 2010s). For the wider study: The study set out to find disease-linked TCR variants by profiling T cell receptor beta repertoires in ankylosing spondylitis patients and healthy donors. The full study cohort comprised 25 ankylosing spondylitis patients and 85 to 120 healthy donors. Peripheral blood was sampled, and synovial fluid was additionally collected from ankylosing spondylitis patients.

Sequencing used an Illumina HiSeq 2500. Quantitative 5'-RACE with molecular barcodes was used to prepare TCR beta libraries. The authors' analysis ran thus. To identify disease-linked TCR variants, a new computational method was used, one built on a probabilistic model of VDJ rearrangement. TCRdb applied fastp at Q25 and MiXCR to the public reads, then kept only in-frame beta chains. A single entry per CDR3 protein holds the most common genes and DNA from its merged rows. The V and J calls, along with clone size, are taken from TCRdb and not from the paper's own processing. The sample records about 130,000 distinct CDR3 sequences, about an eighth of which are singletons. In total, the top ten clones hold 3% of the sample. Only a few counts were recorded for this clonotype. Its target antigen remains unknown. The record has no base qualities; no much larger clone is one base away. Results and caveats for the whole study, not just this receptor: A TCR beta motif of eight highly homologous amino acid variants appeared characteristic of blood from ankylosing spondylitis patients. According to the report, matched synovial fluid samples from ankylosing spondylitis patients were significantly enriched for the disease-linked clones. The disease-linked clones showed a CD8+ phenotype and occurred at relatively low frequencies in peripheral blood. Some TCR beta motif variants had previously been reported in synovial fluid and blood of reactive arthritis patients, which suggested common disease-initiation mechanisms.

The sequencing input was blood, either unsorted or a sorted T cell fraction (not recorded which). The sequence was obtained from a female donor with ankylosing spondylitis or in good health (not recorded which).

The nucleotide sequence reads TGCAGTGCTAGAGAAACAGGGGAAAGAGCTTTCTTT. It encodes CSARETGERAFF. In this chain, TRBV20-1 is recombined with TRBJ1-1; 7 bases in the junction line up with TRBD1. From its cysteine to its phenylalanine, the CDR3 spans 12 amino acids. CDR3 DNA is the only sequence kept; it has 36 bases, read in frame from the first base. The V end gives up 0 bases and the J end 10 bases, leaving 5 bases in the junction not matched to a gene. CDR1 and CDR2 (DFQATT, SNEGSKA) derive from the germline V gene (reference sequence).